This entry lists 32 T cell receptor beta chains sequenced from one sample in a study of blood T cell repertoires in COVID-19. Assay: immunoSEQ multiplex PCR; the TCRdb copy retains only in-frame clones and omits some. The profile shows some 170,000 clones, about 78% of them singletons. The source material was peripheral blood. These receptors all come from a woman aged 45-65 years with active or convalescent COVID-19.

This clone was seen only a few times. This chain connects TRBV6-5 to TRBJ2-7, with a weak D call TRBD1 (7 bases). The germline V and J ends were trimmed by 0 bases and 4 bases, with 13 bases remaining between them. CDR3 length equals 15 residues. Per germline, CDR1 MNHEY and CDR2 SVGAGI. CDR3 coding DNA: TGTGCCAGCAGTTACTCGAGGGCAGGGGGGTACGAGCAGTACTTC. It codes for CASSYSRAGGYEQYF.

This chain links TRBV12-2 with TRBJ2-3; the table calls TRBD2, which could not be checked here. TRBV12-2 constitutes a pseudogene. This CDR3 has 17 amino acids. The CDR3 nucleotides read TGTGCAAGTCGCTTAACTGGTTTTGCGGGGAGCACAGATACGCAGTATTTT. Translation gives CASRLTGFAGSTDTQYF.

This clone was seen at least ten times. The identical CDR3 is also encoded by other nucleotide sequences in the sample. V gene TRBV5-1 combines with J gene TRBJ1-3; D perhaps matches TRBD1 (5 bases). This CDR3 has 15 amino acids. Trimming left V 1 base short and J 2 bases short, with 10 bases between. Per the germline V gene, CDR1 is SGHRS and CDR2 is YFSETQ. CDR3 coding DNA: TGCGCCAGCAGCTTGCCCAGGGATCCTGGAAACACCATATATTTT. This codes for CASSLPRDPGNTIYF.

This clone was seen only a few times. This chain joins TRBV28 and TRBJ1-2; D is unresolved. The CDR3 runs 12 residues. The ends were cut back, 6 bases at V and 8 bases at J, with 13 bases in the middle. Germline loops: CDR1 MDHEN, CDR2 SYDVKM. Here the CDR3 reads CASRVAVGGYTF. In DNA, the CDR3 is TGTGCCAGCAGAGTGGCGGTTGGCGGCTACACCTTC.

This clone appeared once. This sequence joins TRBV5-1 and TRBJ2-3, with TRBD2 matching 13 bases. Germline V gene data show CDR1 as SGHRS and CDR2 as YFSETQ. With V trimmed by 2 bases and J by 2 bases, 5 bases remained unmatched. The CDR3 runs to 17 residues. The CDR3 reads CASSFTSGGATTDTQYF. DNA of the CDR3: TGCGCCAGCAGCTTCACTAGCGGGGGGGCTACCACAGATACGCAGTATTTT.

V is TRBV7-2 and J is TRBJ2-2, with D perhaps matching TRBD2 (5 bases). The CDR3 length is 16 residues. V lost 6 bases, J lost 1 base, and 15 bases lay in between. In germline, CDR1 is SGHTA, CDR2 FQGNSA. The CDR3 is CASSIAASRNTGELFF. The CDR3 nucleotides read TGTGCCAGCAGTATAGCAGCTAGCAGGAACACCGGGGAGCTGTTTTTT.

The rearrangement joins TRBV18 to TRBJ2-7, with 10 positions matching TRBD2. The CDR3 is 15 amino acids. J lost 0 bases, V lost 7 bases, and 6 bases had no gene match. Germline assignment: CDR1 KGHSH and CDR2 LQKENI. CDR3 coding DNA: TGTGCCAGCTTATCCGGGACTAGCGACTCCTACGAGCAGTACTTC. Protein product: CASLSGTSDSYEQYF.

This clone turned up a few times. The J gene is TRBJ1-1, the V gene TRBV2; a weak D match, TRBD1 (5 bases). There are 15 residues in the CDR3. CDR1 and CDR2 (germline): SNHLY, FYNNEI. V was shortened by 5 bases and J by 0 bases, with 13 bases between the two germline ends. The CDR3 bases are TGTGCCAGCAGTATTCAGGGCAGTATGAACACTGAAGCTTTCTTT. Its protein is CASSIQGSMNTEAFF.

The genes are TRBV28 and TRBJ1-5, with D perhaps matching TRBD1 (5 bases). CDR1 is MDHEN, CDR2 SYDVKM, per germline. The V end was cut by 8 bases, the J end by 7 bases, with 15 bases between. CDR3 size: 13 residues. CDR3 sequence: CASSRGDRQPQHF. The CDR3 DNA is TGTGCCAGCTCCCGGGGGGATCGGCAGCCCCAGCATTTT.

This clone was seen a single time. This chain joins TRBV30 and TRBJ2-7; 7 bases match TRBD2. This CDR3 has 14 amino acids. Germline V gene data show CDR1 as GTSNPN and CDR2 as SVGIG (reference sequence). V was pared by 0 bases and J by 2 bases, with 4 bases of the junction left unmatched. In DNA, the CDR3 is TGTGCCTGGAGTGTATCCCGGGGGGCCTACGAGCAGTACTTC. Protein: CAWSVSRGAYEQYF.

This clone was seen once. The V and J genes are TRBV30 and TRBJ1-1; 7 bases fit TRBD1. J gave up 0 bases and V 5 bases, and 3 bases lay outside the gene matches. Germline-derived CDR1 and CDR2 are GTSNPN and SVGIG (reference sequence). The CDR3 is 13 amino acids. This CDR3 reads CAWDRALNTEAFF. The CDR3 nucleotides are TGTGCCTGGGACAGGGCGCTGAACACTGAAGCTTTCTTT.

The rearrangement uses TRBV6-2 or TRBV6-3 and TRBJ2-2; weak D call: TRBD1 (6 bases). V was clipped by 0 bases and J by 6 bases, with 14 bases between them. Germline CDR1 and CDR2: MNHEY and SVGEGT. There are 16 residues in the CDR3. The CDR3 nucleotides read TGTGCCAGCAGTTACTCTGGGGCACAGGGCGCCGGGGAGCTGTTTTTT. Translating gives CASSYSGAQGAGELFF.

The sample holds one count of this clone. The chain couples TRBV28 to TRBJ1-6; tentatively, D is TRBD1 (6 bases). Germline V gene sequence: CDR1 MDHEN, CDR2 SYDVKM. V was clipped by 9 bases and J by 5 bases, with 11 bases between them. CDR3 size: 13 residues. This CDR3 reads CASRTEDNSPLHF. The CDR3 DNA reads TGTGCCAGTAGGACAGAAGATAATTCACCCCTCCACTTT.

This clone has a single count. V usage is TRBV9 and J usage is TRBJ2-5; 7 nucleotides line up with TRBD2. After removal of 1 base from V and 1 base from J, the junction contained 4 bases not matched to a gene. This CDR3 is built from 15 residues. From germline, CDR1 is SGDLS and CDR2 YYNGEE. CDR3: CASSVLAAPQETQYF. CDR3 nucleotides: TGTGCCAGCAGCGTACTAGCGGCACCCCAAGAGACCCAGTACTTC.

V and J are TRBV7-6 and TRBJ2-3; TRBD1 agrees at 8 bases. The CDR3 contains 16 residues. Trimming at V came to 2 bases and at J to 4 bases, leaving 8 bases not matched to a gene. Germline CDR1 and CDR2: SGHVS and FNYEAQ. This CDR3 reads CASSLYPGQGADTQYF. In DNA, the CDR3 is TGTGCCAGCAGCTTATATCCAGGACAGGGAGCAGATACGCAGTATTTT.

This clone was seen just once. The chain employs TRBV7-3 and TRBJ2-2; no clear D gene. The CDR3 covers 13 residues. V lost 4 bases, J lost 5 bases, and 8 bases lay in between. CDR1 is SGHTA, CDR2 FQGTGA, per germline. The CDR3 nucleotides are TGTGCCAGCAGCTATTCTACGACCGGGGAGCTGTTTTTT. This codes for CASSYSTTGELFF.

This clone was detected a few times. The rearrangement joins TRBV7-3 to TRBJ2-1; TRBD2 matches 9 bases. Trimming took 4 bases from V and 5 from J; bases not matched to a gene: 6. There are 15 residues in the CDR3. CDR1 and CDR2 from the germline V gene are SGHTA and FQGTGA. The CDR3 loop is CASSSYLAGNNEQFF. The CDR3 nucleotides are TGTGCCAGCAGCTCGTACCTAGCGGGGAACAATGAGCAGTTCTTC.

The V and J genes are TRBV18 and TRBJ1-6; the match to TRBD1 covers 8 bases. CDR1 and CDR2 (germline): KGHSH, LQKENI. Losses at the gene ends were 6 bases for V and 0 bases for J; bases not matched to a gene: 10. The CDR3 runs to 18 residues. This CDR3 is CASSYTGQGSSYNSPLHF. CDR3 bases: TGTGCCAGCTCCTACACCGGACAGGGCAGCTCCTATAATTCACCCCTCCACTTT.

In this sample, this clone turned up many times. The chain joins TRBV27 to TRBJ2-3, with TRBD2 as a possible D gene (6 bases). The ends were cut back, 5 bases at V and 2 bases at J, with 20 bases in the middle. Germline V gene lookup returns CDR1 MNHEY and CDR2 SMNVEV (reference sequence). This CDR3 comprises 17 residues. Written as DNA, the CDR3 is TGTGCCAGCAGTCTTACCCGGGACTTTTATTTCACAGATACGCAGTATTTT. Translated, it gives CASSLTRDFYFTDTQYF.

The CDR3 here is CASSQERRGKGYTF. CDR3 bases: TGTGCCAGCAGCCAAGAAAGGAGAGGGAAGGGCTACACCTTC. The V gene is TRBV3-1 (or the pseudogene TRBV3-2), the J gene TRBJ1-2; D unresolved. V lost 0 bases, J lost 8 bases, and 13 bases lay in between. Germline assignment: CDR1 LGHDT and CDR2 YNNKEL (reference sequence). CDR3 length: 14 residues.

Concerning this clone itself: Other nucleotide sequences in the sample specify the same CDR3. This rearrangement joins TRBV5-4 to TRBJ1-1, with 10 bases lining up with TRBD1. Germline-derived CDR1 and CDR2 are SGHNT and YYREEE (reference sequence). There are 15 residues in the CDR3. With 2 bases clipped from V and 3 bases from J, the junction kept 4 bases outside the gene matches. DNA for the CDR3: TGTGCCAGCAGCTTTGGTGGACAGGGGGACACTGAAGCTTTCTTT. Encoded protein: CASSFGGQGDTEAFF.

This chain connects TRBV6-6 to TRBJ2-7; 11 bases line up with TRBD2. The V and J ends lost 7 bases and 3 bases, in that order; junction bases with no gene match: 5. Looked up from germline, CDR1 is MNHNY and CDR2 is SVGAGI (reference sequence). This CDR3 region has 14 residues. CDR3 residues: CASISGTSGYEQYF. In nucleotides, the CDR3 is TGTGCCAGCATCTCCGGGACTAGCGGCTACGAGCAGTACTTC.

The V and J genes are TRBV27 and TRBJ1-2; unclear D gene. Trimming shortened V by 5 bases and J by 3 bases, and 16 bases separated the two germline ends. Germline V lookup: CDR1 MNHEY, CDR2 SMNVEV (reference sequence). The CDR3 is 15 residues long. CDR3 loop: CASSEVGGWDYGYTF. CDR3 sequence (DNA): TGTGCCAGCAGTGAGGTGGGAGGGTGGGACTATGGCTACACCTTC.

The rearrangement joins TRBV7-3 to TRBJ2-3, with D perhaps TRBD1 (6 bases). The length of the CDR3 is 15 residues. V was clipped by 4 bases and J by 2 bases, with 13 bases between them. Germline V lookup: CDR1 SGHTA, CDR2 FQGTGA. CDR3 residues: CASSSLGDNTDTQYF. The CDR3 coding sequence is TGTGCCAGCAGCTCCTTGGGGGACAACACAGATACGCAGTATTTT.

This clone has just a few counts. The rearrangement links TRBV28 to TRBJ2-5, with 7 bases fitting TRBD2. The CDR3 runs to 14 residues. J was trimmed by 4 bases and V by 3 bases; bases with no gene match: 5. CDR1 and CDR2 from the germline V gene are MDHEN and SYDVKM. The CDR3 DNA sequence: TGTGCCAGCAGTTTGGGGGGGTTTGCAGAGACCCAGTACTTC. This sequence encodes CASSLGGFAETQYF.

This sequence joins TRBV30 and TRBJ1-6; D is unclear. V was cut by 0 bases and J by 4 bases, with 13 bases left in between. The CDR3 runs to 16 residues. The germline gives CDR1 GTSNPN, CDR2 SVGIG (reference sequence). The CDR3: CAWSVQSRGYNSPLHF. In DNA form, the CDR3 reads TGTGCCTGGAGTGTACAGTCTCGAGGGTATAATTCACCCCTCCACTTT.

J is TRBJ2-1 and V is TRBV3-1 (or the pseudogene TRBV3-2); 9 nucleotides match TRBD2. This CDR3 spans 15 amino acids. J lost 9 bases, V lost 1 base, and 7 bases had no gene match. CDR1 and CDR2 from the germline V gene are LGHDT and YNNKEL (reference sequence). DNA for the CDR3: TGTGCCAGCAGCCAAGCTTGGACTAGCGAGGGTGAGCAGTTCTTC. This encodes CASSQAWTSEGEQFF.

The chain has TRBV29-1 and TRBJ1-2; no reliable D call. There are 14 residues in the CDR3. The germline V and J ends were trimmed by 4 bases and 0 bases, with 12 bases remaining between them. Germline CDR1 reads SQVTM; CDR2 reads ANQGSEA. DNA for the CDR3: TGCAGCGTTGCCGGGATAGGAGCTAACTATGGCTACACCTTC. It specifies CSVAGIGANYGYTF.

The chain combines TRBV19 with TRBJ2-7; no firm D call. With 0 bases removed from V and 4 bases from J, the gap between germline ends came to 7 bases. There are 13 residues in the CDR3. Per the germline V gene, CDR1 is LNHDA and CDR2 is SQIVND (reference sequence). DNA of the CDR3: TGTGCCAGTAGTATAGACCCGCGATACGAGCAGTACTTC. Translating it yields CASSIDPRYEQYF.

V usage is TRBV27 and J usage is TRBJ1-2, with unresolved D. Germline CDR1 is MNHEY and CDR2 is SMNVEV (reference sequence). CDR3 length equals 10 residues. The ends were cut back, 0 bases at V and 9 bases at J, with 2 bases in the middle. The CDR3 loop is CASSLSSYTF. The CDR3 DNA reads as TGTGCCAGCAGTTTATCCAGCTACACCTTC.

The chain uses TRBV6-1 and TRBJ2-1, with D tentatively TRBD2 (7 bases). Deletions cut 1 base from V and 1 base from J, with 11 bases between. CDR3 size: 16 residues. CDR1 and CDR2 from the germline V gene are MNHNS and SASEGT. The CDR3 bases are TGTGCCAGCAGTGAAGTGGCGGGGGCATCCTACAATGAGCAGTTCTTC. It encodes CASSEVAGASYNEQFF.

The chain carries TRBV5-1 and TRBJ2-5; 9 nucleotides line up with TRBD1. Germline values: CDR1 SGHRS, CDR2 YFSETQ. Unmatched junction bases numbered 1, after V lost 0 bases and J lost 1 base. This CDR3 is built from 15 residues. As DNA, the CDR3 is TGCGCCAGCAGCTTGGGACAGGGGGGCCAAGAGACCCAGTACTTC. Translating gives CASSLGQGGQETQYF.